A single T cell receptor beta chain is shown here with its context. Its antigen remains unidentified. This specimen belongs to a study of shared clonotypes between healthy human individuals. The repertoire was sequenced with immunoSEQ multiplex PCR; TCRdb's copy has only in-frame clones and lacks some. The sample records 1,400,000 or so clones, 98% being singletons. Points from the study as a whole: There were few donors, and this limited the genetic and exposure-history diversity represented. Donor clonotype sharing was expected to depend on sequencing depth.

The study separated CD4+ cells into CD45RA+ naive and CD45RA-negative memory subsets. The germline CDR1 and CDR2 sequences are KGHSH and LQKENI. After removal of 5 bases from V and 2 bases from J, the junction contained 7 bases not matched to a gene. The CDR3 covers 16 residues. Specimen: naive CD4+ T cells sorted from blood. Subset given: CD45RA+ positively selected. The sequence came from a man aged 25 to 40 in good health. This sequence joins TRBV18 and TRBJ1-5, with TRBD1 matching over 9 bases. CDR3 sequence reads: CASSRRQGVGNQPQHF. Here the CDR3 DNA reads TGTGCCAGCTCAAGAAGACAGGGGGTTGGCAATCAGCCCCAGCATTTT.